This T cell receptor (beta chain) was retrieved from a study of blood T cell repertoires in COVID-19. A word on this clone: This same CDR3 is encoded by further DNA sequences in the sample.

Assay: immunoSEQ multiplex PCR; the TCRdb copy retains only in-frame clones and omits some. The sample has 95,000 to 120,000 clones; roughly 84% are singletons. The receptor was isolated from a woman aged 40 to 55 with acute or convalescent COVID-19. Sequencing used peripheral blood.

The chain's CDR3 is CASSELFTDTQYF. The CDR3 DNA sequence: TGTGCCAGCAGCGAGCTTTTCACAGATACGCAGTATTTT. This chain uses TRBV9 with TRBJ2-3; D not certain. The CDR3 is made up of 13 amino acids. Germline assignment: CDR1 SGDLS and CDR2 YYNGEE. Trimming cost V 3 bases and J 2 bases, with 7 bases left between them.